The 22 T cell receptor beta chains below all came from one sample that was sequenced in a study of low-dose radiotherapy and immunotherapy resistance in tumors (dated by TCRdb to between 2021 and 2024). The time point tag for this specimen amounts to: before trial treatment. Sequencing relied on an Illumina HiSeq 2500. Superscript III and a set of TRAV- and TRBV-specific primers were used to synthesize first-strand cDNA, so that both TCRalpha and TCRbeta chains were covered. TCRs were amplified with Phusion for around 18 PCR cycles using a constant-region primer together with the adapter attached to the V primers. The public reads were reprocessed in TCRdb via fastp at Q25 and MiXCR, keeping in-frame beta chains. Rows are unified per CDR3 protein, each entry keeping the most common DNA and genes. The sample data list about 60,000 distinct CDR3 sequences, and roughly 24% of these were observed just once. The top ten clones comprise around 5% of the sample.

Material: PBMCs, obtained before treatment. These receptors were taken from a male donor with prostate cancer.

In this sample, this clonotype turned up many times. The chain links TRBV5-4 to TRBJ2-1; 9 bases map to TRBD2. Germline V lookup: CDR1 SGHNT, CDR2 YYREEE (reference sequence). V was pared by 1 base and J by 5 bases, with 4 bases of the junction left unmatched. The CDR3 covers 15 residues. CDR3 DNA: TGTGCCAGCAGCTTGCCTAGCGGGGACCACAATGAGCAGTTCTTC. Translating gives CASSLPSGDHNEQFF.

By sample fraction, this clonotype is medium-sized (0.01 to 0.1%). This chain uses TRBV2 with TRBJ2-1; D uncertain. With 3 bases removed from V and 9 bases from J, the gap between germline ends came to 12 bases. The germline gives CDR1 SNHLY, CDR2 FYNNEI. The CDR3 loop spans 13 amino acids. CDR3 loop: CASSEVASGEQFF. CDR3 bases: TGTGCCAGCAGTGAGGTGGCCTCGGGTGAGCAGTTCTTC.

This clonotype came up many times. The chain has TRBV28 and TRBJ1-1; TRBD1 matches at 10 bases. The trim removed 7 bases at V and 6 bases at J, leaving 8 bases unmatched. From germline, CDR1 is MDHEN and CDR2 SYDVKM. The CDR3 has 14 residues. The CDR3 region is CASTPPGQGAEAFF. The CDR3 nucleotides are TGTGCCAGCACGCCTCCAGGACAGGGGGCTGAAGCTTTCTTT. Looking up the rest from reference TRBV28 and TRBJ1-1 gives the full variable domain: DVKVTQSSRYLVKRTGEKVFLECVQDMDHENMFWYRQDPGLGLRLIYFSYDVKMKEKGDIPEGYSVSREKKERFSLILESASTNQTSMYLCASTPPGQGAEAFFGQGTRLTVV.

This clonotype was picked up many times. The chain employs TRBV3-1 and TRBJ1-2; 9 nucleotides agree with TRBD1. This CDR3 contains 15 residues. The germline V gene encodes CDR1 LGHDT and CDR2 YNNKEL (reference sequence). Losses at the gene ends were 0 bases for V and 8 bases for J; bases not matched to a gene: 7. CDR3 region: CASSQDRTGASGYTF. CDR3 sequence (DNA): TGTGCCAGCAGCCAAGATCGGACAGGGGCGAGCGGCTACACCTTC.

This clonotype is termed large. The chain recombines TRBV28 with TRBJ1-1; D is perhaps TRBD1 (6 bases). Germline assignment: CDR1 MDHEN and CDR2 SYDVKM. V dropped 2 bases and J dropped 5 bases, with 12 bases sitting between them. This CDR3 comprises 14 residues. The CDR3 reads CASSLTARGTEAFF. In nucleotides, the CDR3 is TGTGCCAGCAGTTTAACAGCGAGGGGGACTGAAGCTTTCTTT. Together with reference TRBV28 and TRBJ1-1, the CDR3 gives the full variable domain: DVKVTQSSRYLVKRTGEKVFLECVQDMDHENMFWYRQDPGLGLRLIYFSYDVKMKEKGDIPEGYSVSREKKERFSLILESASTNQTSMYLCASSLTARGTEAFFGQGTRLTVV.

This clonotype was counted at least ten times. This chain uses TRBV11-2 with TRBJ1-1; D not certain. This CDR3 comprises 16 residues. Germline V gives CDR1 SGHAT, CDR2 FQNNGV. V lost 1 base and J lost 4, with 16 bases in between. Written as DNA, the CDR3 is TGTGCCAGCAGCTTAGTGGCAATGCTTGAGGGCACTGAAGCTTTCTTT. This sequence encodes CASSLVAMLEGTEAFF.

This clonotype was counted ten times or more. As DNA, the CDR3 is TGCGCCAGCAGCTCCGGAGCGGCGGGCCCAGGGGAAGCTTTCTTT. Residues: CASSSGAAGPGEAFF. This rearrangement joins TRBV5-1 to TRBJ1-1, with D possibly being TRBD1 (5 bases). Germline-derived CDR1 and CDR2 are SGHRS and YFSETQ. V shed 3 bases and J shed 8 bases, with 20 bases lying between them. The CDR3 runs 15 residues. Complete variable domain (other parts from reference TRBV5-1 and TRBJ1-1): KAGVTQTPRYLIKTRGQQVTLSCSPISGHRSVSWYQQTPGQGLQFLFEYFSETQRNKGNFPGRFSGRQFSNSRSEMNVSTLELGDSALYLCASSSGAAGPGEAFFGQGTRLTVV.

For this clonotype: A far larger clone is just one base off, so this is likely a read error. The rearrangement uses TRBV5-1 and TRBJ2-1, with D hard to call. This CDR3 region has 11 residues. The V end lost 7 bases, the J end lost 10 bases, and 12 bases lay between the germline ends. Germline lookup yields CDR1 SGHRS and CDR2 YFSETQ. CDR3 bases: TGCGCCAGCGGGAATTCCTACGAGCAGTTCTTC. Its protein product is CASGNSYEQFF.

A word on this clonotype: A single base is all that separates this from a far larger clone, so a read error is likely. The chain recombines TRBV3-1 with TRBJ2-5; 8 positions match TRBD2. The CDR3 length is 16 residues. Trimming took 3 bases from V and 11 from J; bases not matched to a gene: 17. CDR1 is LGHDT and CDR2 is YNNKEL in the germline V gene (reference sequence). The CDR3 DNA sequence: TGTGCCAGCAGCCACCGGTCGGGGGGGCCCTACAATGAGCAGTACTTC. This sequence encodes CASSHRSGGPYNEQYF.

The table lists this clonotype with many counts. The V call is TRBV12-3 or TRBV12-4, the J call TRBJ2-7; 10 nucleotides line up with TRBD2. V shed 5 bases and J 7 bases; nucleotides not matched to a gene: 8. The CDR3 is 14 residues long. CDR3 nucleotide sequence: TGTGCCAGCAGTGCAGCGGGGGGGTCTAGGGAGCAGTACTTC. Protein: CASSAAGGSREQYF.

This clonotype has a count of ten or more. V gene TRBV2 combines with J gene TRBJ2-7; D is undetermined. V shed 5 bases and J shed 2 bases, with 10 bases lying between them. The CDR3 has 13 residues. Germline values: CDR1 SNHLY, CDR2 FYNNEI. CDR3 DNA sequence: TGTGCCAGCAGTCATGCCAGCGCCTACGAGCAGTACTTC. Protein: CASSHASAYEQYF.

This CDR3 reads CAHRYPGSYNEQFF. The CDR3 DNA is TGTGCCCACCGGTACCCTGGCTCTTACAATGAGCAGTTCTTC. This rearrangement joins TRBV30 to TRBJ2-1; D remains unclear. In germline, CDR1 is GTSNPN, CDR2 SVGIG (reference sequence). Trimming pared 8 bases from V and 4 bases from J, leaving 18 bases between. This CDR3 region has 14 residues.

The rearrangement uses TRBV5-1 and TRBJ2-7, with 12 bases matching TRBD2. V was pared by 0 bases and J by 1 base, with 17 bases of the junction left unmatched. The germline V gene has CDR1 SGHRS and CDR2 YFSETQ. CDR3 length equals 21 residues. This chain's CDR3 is CASSLADYTTSGSTRSYEQYF. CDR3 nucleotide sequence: TGCGCCAGCAGCTTGGCTGACTATACGACTAGCGGGAGTACTAGGTCCTACGAGCAGTACTTC.

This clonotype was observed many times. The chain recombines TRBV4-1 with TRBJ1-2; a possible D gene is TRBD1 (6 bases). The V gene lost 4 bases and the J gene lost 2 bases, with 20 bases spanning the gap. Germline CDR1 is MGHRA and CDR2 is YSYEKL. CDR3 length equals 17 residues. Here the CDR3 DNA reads TGCGCCAGCAGCCCACAGGGATCCGGACGCCCGAACTATGGCTACACCTTC. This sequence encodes CASSPQGSGRPNYGYTF.

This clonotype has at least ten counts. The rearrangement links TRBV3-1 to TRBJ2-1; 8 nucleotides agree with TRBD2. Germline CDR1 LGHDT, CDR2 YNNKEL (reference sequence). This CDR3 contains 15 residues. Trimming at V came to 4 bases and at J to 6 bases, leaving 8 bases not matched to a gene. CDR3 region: CASSPVHSGANEQFF. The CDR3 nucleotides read TGTGCCAGCAGCCCAGTCCATAGCGGGGCCAATGAGCAGTTCTTC.

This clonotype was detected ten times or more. The CDR3 protein is CSVEKAGGFGYTF. CDR3 DNA: TGCAGCGTTGAAAAGGCAGGGGGCTTTGGCTACACCTTC. The chain recombines TRBV29-1 with TRBJ1-2; 8 positions match TRBD1. Looked up from germline, CDR1 is SQVTM and CDR2 is ANQGSEA. Trimming at V came to 2 bases and at J to 7 bases, leaving 6 bases not matched to a gene. This CDR3 region has 13 residues.

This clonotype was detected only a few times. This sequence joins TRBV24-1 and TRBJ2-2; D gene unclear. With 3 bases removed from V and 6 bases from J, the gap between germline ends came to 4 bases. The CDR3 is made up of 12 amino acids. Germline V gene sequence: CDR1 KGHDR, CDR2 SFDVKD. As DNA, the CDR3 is TGTGCCACCAGTGATAATCCCGGGGAGCTGTTTTTT. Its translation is CATSDNPGELFF.

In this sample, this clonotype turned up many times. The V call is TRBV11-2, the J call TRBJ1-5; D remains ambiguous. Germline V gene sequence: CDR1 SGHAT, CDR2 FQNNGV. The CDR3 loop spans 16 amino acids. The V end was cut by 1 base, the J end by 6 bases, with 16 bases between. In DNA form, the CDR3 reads TGTGCCAGCAGCTTAGTCCGGGGAATGCGGGGTCAGCCCCAGCATTTT. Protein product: CASSLVRGMRGQPQHF.

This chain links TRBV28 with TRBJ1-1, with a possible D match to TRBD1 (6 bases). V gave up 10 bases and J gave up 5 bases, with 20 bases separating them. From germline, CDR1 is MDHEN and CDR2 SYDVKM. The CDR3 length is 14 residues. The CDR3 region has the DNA TGTGCCATCAACTCACAGGGACTAGGGACTGAAGCTTTCTTT. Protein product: CAINSQGLGTEAFF.

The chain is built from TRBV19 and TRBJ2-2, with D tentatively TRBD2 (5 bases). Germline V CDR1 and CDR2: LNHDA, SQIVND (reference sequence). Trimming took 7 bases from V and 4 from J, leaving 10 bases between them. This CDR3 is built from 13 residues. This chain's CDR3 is CASTLSGTGELFF. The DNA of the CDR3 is TGTGCCAGTACCCTAAGCGGCACCGGGGAGCTGTTTTTT.

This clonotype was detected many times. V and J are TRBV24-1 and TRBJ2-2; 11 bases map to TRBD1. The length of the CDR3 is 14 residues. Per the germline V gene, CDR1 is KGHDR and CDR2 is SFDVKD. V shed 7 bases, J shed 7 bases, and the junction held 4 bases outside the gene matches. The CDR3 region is CATRGQGENGELFF. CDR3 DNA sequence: TGTGCCACCAGGGGACAGGGGGAGAACGGGGAGCTGTTTTTT.

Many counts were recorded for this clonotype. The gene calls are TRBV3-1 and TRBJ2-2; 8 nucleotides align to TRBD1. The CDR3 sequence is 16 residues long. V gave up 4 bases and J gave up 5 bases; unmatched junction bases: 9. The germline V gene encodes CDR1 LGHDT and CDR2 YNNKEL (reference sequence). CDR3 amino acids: CASSLPRTGRTGELFF. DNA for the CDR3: TGTGCCAGCAGCCTCCCCAGGACAGGGCGAACCGGGGAGCTGTTTTTT. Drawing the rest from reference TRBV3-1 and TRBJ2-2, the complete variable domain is DTAVSQTPKYLVTQMGNDKSIKCEQNLGHDTMYWYKQDSKKFLKIMFSYNNKELIINETVPNRFSPKSPDKAHLNLHINSLELGDSAVYFCASSLPRTGRTGELFFGEGSRLTVL.